This entry is about one T cell receptor beta chain. Its antigen remains unidentified. The record originates from a study of T cell therapy after organ transplantation. Overall study context: T cells were expanded 2 to 3 weeks with 30 CMV class I/II epitopes.

There are 16 residues in the CDR3. V was trimmed by 3 bases and J by 2 bases, leaving 14 bases between them. Germline V lookup: CDR1 SGHTA, CDR2 FQGNSA. Overall study results and limits: Minimal repertoire change after therapy followed marked pretherapy expansions in nonresponders.

Some clones are missing from TCRdb's copy, which holds only in-frame ones; the method was immunoSEQ multiplex PCR. The sample carries roughly 48,000 clones, about 94% recorded once. Sequenced material: CD8+ T cells from blood, taken before autologous CMV-specific T cell therapy. This clonotype was obtained from a human patient who had received a solid organ transplant and had CMV disease. The V gene is TRBV7-2, the J gene TRBJ1-5; D unresolved. CDR3 in amino acids: CASSFFGRVGNQPQHF. CDR3 DNA: TGTGCCAGCAGCTTTTTCGGGAGGGTAGGCAATCAGCCCCAGCATTTT.